The table lists the clone carrying this T cell receptor beta chain with a few counts. The antigen remains unidentified. The CDR3 loop spans 17 amino acids. Germline values: CDR1 SGHRS, CDR2 YFSETQ. V was pared by 5 bases and J by 4 bases, with 15 bases of the junction left unmatched. The source of the sample is a study of blood T cells in healthy people across ages. Through a sample-barcoded 5' primer and a J-beta primer mix, a second PCR was run for roughly 6 to 11 cycles. TCRdb used MiXCR to reprocess the 5' RACE reads, holding one entry per CDR3 protein. The data contain 700,000 to 900,000 distinct CDR3 sequences, 20% to 30% of them singletons. Study observations and caveats: For the donors, CMV status was unknown and possibly confounded expanded clonotype changes. Correlation between TCR beta diversity and naive T cell percentage was strong. The study could not conclusively compare naive and antigen-experienced cells, given its unsorted PBMCs.

These records were also assigned to another study, of T cells of mothers and their children.

Material for sequencing was blood. This TCR was sampled from a boy aged 5-17 years in good health. The chain joins TRBV5-1 to TRBJ1-1, with TRBD1 matching 9 bases. This chain's CDR3 is CASSWTGAQESGTEAFF. Written as DNA, the CDR3 is TGCGCCAGCAGTTGGACAGGGGCGCAGGAGTCGGGCACTGAAGCTTTCTTT.